The TCR beta chain under discussion was sequenced for a study of neurological immune-mediated disorders. Whole-study findings and limits: With the multiple sclerosis repertoire cluster, neither clinical nor MRI features showed any association.

One entry per CDR3 protein results from TCRdb running MiXCR on the 5' RACE reads. The profile covers about 41,000 distinct CDR3 sequences, with more than 2% appearing a single time and less than 15% taken by the ten largest. Ten or more counts support this clonotype. The antigen is undetermined. Trimming at V came to 3 bases and at J to 8 bases, leaving 10 bases not matched to a gene. Germline V gene lookup returns CDR1 KGHSH and CDR2 LQKENI. CDR3 length equals 16 residues. The receptor was isolated from a man aged 30 to 39 with multiple sclerosis. The specimen sequenced was PBMCs. V gene TRBV18 combines with J gene TRBJ1-6; 7 bases line up with TRBD1. CDR3 residues: CASSPDLDRADSPLHF. DNA of the CDR3: TGTGCCAGCTCACCGGACTTAGACAGGGCGGATTCACCCCTCCACTTT.